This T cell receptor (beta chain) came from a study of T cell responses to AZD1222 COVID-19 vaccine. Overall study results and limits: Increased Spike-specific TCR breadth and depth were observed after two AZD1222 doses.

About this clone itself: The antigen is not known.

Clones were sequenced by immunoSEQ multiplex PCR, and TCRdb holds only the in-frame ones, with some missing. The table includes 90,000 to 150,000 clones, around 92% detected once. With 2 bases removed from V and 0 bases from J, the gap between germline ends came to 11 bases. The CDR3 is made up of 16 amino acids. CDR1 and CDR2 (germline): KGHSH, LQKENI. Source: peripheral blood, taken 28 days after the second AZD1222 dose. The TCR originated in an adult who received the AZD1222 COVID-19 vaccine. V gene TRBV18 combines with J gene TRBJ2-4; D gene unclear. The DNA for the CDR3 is TGTGCCAGCTCACCATTTGTTCTTTTAGCCAAAAACATTCAGTACTTC. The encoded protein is CASSPFVLLAKNIQYF.